The 7 T cell receptor beta chains below were found in one sample sequenced in a study of CD8 T cells in Susac syndrome. The RNA, about 0.45 to 1 ug, was put through reverse transcription using random hexamers. Via MiXCR, TCRdb re-called the immunoSEQ multiplex PCR reads, giving one row per CDR3 protein. This sample has about 430,000 distinct CDR3 sequences; approximately 89% occur once, and the top ten carry under 0.15%. Sequencing used CD8+ T cells from PBMCs. The receptor source for this set is a human donor with multiple sclerosis.

The genes are TRBV7-9 and TRBJ2-5; no clear D. CDR3 length: 12 amino acids. Germline CDR1 SEHNR, CDR2 FQNEAQ (reference sequence). Between the trimmed V and J ends, which lost 1 base and 5 bases, there was a span of 5 bases. The CDR3 DNA follows: TGTGCCAGCAGCTTAGTATGGGAGACCCAGTACTTC. Amino acids: CASSLVWETQYF.

The rearrangement links TRBV7-9 to TRBJ2-1; a possible D gene is TRBD2 (6 bases). Trimming left V 2 bases short and J 2 bases short, with 13 bases between. The CDR3 length is 16 residues. Per the germline V gene, CDR1 is SEHNR and CDR2 is FQNEAQ (reference sequence). The CDR3 nucleotides are TGTGCCAGCAGCTTAACACCAGCGGGCCCCTACAATGAGCAGTTCTTC. This sequence encodes CASSLTPAGPYNEQFF.

This chain links TRBV6-6 with TRBJ1-2; TRBD1 matches at 7 bases. The germline V gene encodes CDR1 MNHNY and CDR2 SVGAGI (reference sequence). The CDR3 length is 15 residues. V shed 1 base, J shed 4 bases, and the junction held 6 bases outside the gene matches. CDR3 residues: CASSYFGQEPYGYTF. In DNA form, the CDR3 reads TGTGCCAGCAGTTACTTCGGACAGGAACCCTATGGCTACACCTTC.

The rearrangement uses TRBV27 and TRBJ2-3; 7 bases align to TRBD2. Germline CDR1 is MNHEY and CDR2 is SMNVEV (reference sequence). This CDR3 is 18 amino acids long. J lost 2 bases, V lost 2 bases, and 13 bases had no gene match. The CDR3 nucleotides are TGTGCCAGCAGTTTAGACTTGCGGGAGAGTATCAACACAGATACGCAGTATTTT. Its protein is CASSLDLRESINTDTQYF.

This clonotype was counted a few times. The chain has TRBV20-1 and TRBJ2-7, with D tentatively TRBD1 or TRBD2 (5 bases each). Trimming cost V 7 bases and J 7 bases, with 20 bases left between them. The CDR3 is made up of 13 amino acids. Germline values: CDR1 DFQATT, CDR2 SNEGSKA (reference sequence). The CDR3 coding sequence is TGCAGTGTCCCATTCGGGACGGTCGGGGAGCAGTACTTC. It codes for CSVPFGTVGEQYF.

The V call is TRBV27, the J call TRBJ2-1; D possibly corresponds to TRBD2 (6 bases). Trimming shortened V by 0 bases and J by 6 bases, and 9 bases separated the two germline ends. The length of the CDR3 is 14 residues. Germline values: CDR1 MNHEY, CDR2 SMNVEV (reference sequence). The DNA of the CDR3 is TGTGCCAGCAGTTTATCGATTAGCGGCAATGAGCAGTTCTTC. It is translated as CASSLSISGNEQFF.

The V call is TRBV14, the J call TRBJ2-3; no clear D gene. This CDR3 has 16 residues. With 0 bases removed from V and 1 base from J, the gap between germline ends came to 11 bases. Germline-derived CDR1 and CDR2 are SGHDN and FVKESK. CDR3 bases: TGTGCCAGCAGCCAAGATCTTAAGGCCGGCACAGATACGCAGTATTTT. Its translation: CASSQDLKAGTDTQYF.